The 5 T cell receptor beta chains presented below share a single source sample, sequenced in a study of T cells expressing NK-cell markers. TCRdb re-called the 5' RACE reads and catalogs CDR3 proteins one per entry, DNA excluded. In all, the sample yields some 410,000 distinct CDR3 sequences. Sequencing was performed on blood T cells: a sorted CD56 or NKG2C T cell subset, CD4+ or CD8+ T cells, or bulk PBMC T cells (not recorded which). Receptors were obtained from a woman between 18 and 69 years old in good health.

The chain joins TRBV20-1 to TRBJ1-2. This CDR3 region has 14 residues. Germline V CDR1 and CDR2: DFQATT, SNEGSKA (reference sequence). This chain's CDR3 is CSARPLVSNYGYTF.

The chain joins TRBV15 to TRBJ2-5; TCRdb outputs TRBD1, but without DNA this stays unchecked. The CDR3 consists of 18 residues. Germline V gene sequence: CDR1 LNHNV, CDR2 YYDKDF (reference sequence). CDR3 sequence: CATSHITLGRNDQETQYF.

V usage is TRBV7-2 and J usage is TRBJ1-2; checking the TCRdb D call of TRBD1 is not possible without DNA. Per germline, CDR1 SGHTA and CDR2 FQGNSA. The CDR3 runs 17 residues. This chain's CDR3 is CASSWPGQGARDYGYTF. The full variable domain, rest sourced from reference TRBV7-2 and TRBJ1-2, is GAGVSQSPSNKVTEKGKDVELRCDPISGHTALYWYRQSLGQGLEFLIYFQGNSAPDKSGLPSDRFSAERTGGSVSTLTIQRTQQEDSAVYLCASSWPGQGARDYGYTFGSGTRLTVV.

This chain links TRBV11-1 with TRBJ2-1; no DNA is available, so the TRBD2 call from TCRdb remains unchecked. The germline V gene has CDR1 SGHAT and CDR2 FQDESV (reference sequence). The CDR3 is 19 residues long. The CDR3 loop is CASSPRGLLAGGQNNEQFF. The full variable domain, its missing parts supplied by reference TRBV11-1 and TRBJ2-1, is EAEVAQSPRYKITEKSQAVAFWCDPISGHATLYWYRQILGQGPELLVQFQDESVVDDSQLPKDRFSAERLKGVDSTLKIQPAELGDSAMYLCASSPRGLLAGGQNNEQFFGPGTRLTVL.

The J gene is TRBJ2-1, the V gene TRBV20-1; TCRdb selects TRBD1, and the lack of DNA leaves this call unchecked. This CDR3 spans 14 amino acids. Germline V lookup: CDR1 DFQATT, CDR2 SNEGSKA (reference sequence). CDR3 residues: CSARQGQMPNEQFF.